One and the same sample provided the 21 T cell receptor beta chains below, sequenced in a study of kidney transplant recipient with SARS-CoV-2 infection. MiXCR was run by TCRdb on the reads, yielding one entry per CDR3 protein. The sample has fewer than 250,000 distinct CDR3 sequences; about 28% are singletons. The material sequenced was a blood sample, taken at baseline and on roughly day 120 from a kidney transplant recipient. The receptors here all came from a male patient aged 25 to 39 who had COVID-19 and was a kidney transplant recipient. Some T cells may be graft donor cells.

Notes on this clonotype: This may stem from a read error, because a much larger clone lies one nucleotide away. The rearrangement uses TRBV5-4 and TRBJ1-1; D gene uncertain. Germline CDR1 and CDR2: SGHNT and YYREEE (reference sequence). The V and J ends lost 3 bases and 3 bases respectively, with 9 bases between them. This CDR3 contains 13 residues. Here the CDR3 DNA reads TGTGCCAGCAGCTCGCAGCAGGACACTGAAGCTTTCTTT. It is translated as CASSSQQDTEAFF.

This clonotype was picked up many times. The V call is TRBV7-2, the J call TRBJ2-5; D may be TRBD2 (5 bases). With 5 bases removed from V and 1 base from J, the gap between germline ends came to 5 bases. The CDR3 totals 12 residues. In germline, CDR1 is SGHTA, CDR2 FQGNSA. As DNA, the CDR3 is TGTGCCAGCAGCGGACTCCAAGAGACCCAGTACTTC. Translating gives CASSGLQETQYF.

The table lists this clonotype with many counts. The chain links TRBV9 to TRBJ2-7; no definite D call. Trimming left V 0 bases short and J 0 bases short, with 7 bases between. From germline, CDR1 is SGDLS and CDR2 YYNGEE. CDR3 length equals 14 residues. The CDR3, as DNA: TGTGCCAGCAGCGTAGGCAGTACCTCCTACGAGCAGTACTTC. Its translation is CASSVGSTSYEQYF.

This clonotype was detected many times. This chain uses TRBV19 with TRBJ1-6, with D unclear. Germline lookup yields CDR1 LNHDA and CDR2 SQIVND (reference sequence). The CDR3 covers 13 residues. Trimming took off 6 bases at V and 4 bases at J, with 7 bases between the two ends. The CDR3 DNA reads as TGTGCCAGTAGGCTGACTTATAATTCACCCCTCCACTTT. Its translation: CASRLTYNSPLHF.

This clonotype was detected ten times or more. This sequence joins TRBV25-1 and TRBJ1-5, with 9 bases fitting TRBD1. Per germline, CDR1 MGHDK and CDR2 SYGVNS. CDR3 length equals 14 residues. Germline trimming cut 7 bases from V and 5 bases from J; bases unmatched to any gene: 6. DNA of the CDR3: TGTGCCAGCACCTGGGACAGGGATGATCAGCCCCAGCATTTT. Translation gives CASTWDRDDQPQHF. The variable domain in full, completed from reference TRBV25-1 and TRBJ1-5, reads EADIYQTPRYLVIGTGKKITLECSQTMGHDKMYWYQQDPGMELHLIHYSYGVNSTEKGDLSSESTVSRIRTEHFPLTLESARPSHTSQYLCASTWDRDDQPQHFGDGTRLSIL.

As regards this clonotype: This may arise from a read error, as a much more abundant clone is one base away. This chain links TRBV19 with TRBJ1-5; 9 positions agree with TRBD1. The CDR3 covers 16 residues. CDR1 is LNHDA and CDR2 is SQIVND in the germline V gene (reference sequence). CDR3 in DNA: TGTGCCAGTAGTATAGCCGGGACAGGGTTCAATCAGCCCCGGCATTTT. Protein product: CASSIAGTGFNQPRHF.

This clonotype was recorded at least ten times. The V and J genes are TRBV5-1 and TRBJ2-6; a possible D gene is TRBD1 (6 bases). Germline V gene lookup returns CDR1 SGHRS and CDR2 YFSETQ. The V gene lost 1 base and the J gene lost 0 bases, with 8 bases spanning the gap. This CDR3 region has 16 residues. CDR3 region: CASSLQGHSGANVLTF. The CDR3 nucleotides read TGCGCCAGCAGCTTGCAGGGACACTCTGGGGCCAACGTCCTGACTTTC.

This clonotype was detected ten times or more. This rearrangement joins TRBV6-5 to TRBJ1-1, with D perhaps matching TRBD1 (5 bases). The germline V and J ends were trimmed by 0 bases and 1 base, with 9 bases remaining between them. Germline CDR1 is MNHEY and CDR2 is SVGAGI. CDR3 length equals 15 residues. CDR3 nucleotides: TGTGCCAGCAGTTACTCGAGGGGTGGGAACACTGAAGCTTTCTTT. Translated: CASSYSRGGNTEAFF.

This clonotype was seen repeatedly, ten times or more. The gene calls are TRBV18 and TRBJ1-2; a weak D match, TRBD1 (5 bases). Germline CDR1 and CDR2: KGHSH and LQKENI. V lost 8 bases to trimming and J lost 2 bases, with 12 bases between them. This CDR3 contains 13 residues. The CDR3 nucleotides are TGTGCCAGCAGTGAGAGGGACAACTATGGCTACACCTTC. Residues: CASSERDNYGYTF.

The rearrangement links TRBV20-1 to TRBJ2-1, with 7 positions matching TRBD2. Germline V gene lookup returns CDR1 DFQATT and CDR2 SNEGSKA (reference sequence). Trimming took 0 bases from V and 1 from J; bases not matched to a gene: 9. The CDR3 length is 17 residues. CDR3 nucleotide sequence: TGCAGTGCTAGAGATCCTAGCGGTCGGGGTTCCTACAATGAGCAGTTCTTC. It codes for CSARDPSGRGSYNEQFF.

The rearrangement uses TRBV3-1 and TRBJ2-5; D is unresolved. Trimming took off 5 bases at V and 5 bases at J, with 24 bases between the two ends. CDR1 and CDR2 from the germline V gene are LGHDT and YNNKEL (reference sequence). This CDR3 comprises 17 residues. The CDR3 reads CASSKTFPISFSETQYF. As DNA, the CDR3 is TGTGCCAGCAGCAAAACATTTCCCATTTCTTTCTCTGAGACCCAGTACTTC.

Of note for this clonotype: A much bigger clone sits one base away, suggesting this may be a read error. V is TRBV20-1 and J is TRBJ1-2; D is ambiguous. Germline V lookup: CDR1 DFQATT, CDR2 SNEGSKA (reference sequence). The V end was cut by 8 bases, the J end by 3 bases, with 7 bases between. The CDR3 has 10 residues. CDR3 sequence: CSISDYGYTF. The CDR3 nucleotides are TGCAGTATCTCAGACTATGGCTACACCTTC.

Ten or more counts support this clonotype. The chain employs TRBV3-1 and TRBJ1-4, with D unresolved. Trimming stripped 0 bases from V and 7 bases from J, with 12 bases between. The germline V gene has CDR1 LGHDT and CDR2 YNNKEL (reference sequence). CDR3 length equals 15 residues. The DNA for the CDR3 is TGTGCCAGCAGCCAAGATCGGGGTATCGGTGAAAAACTGTTTTTT. The encoded protein is CASSQDRGIGEKLFF.

As for this clonotype: A much larger clone lies one base from this, so it may be a read error. This CDR3 fails to terminate in the conserved phenylalanine or tryptophan, so it likely reflects a read error. The chain links TRBV19 to TRBJ1-2; no definite D call. The V end was cut by 5 bases, the J end by 4 bases, with 23 bases between. The CDR3 has 17 amino acids. CDR1 LNHDA and CDR2 SQIVND come from the germline V gene (reference sequence). CDR3 amino acids: CASSCYQTNRKTYGYTS. The CDR3 DNA is TGTGCCAGTAGTTGTTACCAGACAAATCGAAAGACCTATGGCTACACCTCC.

This clonotype has at least ten counts. The rearrangement links TRBV24-1 to TRBJ2-2; the D gene is possibly TRBD1 (6 bases). Trimming removed 3 bases from V and 0 bases from J, with 13 bases in between. The germline gives CDR1 KGHDR, CDR2 SFDVKD. The CDR3 extends over 17 amino acids. The CDR3 coding sequence is TGTGCCACCAGTGATCTCCGGACAGCTACGAACACCGGGGAGCTGTTTTTT. This gives the protein CATSDLRTATNTGELFF.

Concerning this clonotype itself: A much larger clone differs by one base, so this may be a read error. The chain uses TRBV12-3 or TRBV12-4 and TRBJ1-2, with D tentatively TRBD1 (5 bases). V lost 6 bases to trimming and J lost 1 base, with 21 bases between them. This CDR3 spans 17 amino acids. The CDR3 DNA follows: TGTGCCAGCAGACCCAAGAGTGGGGCAGGAAATAACTATGGCTACACCTTC. Residues: CASRPKSGAGNNYGYTF.

On this clonotype: A much bigger clone sits one base away, suggesting this may be a read error. The chain links TRBV7-7 to TRBJ1-2; D not resolved. There are 17 residues in the CDR3. CDR1 SSHAT and CDR2 FNYEAQ come from the germline V gene (reference sequence). V shed 5 bases and J shed 4 bases, with 23 bases lying between them. Here the CDR3 DNA reads TGTGCCAGCAGCCTCTTGTTTAAGTACCGAAAGACCTATGGCTACACCTTC. Amino acids: CASSLLFKYRKTYGYTF.

As regards this clonotype: This may be a read error, as it is one base from a much larger clone. The gene calls are TRBV29-1 and TRBJ2-7; 9 bases are shared with TRBD1. Germline-derived CDR1 and CDR2 are SQVTM and ANQGSEA. This CDR3 has 10 amino acids. CDR3: CGVADRGQYF. In DNA, the CDR3 is TGCGGCGTCGCGGACAGGGGGCAGTACTTC.

The sample holds many counts of this clonotype. The rearrangement joins TRBV15 to TRBJ1-3; weak D call: TRBD1 (6 bases). The V gene lost 1 base and the J gene lost 4 bases, with 11 bases spanning the gap. The CDR3 totals 15 residues. From germline, CDR1 is LNHNV and CDR2 YYDKDF (reference sequence). The CDR3 is CATSRAGGRGNTIYF. The CDR3 DNA is TGTGCCACCAGCAGAGCGGGGGGCCGGGGAAACACCATATATTTT. The variable domain in full, completed from reference TRBV15 and TRBJ1-3, reads DAMVIQNPRYQVTQFGKPVTLSCSQTLNHNVMYWYQQKSSQAPKLLFHYYDKDFNNEADTPDNFQSRRPNTSFCFLDIRSPGLGDTAMYLCATSRAGGRGNTIYFGEGSWLTVV.

This clonotype has a count of ten or more. This sequence joins TRBV27 and TRBJ1-6; 9 nucleotides match TRBD1. Germline values: CDR1 MNHEY, CDR2 SMNVEV (reference sequence). Trimming removed 5 bases from V and 2 bases from J; junction bases left unmatched: 4. CDR3 length: 16 residues. CDR3 region: CASSPDRGTYNSPLHF. Here the CDR3 DNA reads TGTGCCAGCAGTCCGGACAGGGGCACCTATAATTCACCCCTCCACTTT.

This clonotype was detected many times. The genes are TRBV11-2 and TRBJ1-2; no clear D. The CDR3 is 17 residues long. Trimming pared 5 bases from V and 4 bases from J, leaving 23 bases between. The germline CDR1 and CDR2 sequences are SGHAT and FQNNGV. The DNA for the CDR3 is TGTGCCAGCAGCCGGAATAAAACAAGCAGAAAGACCTATGGCTACACCTTC. This sequence encodes CASSRNKTSRKTYGYTF.